This entry lists 24 T cell receptor beta chains sequenced from one sample in a study of CD4 T cells in relation to SARS-CoV-2 and coronaviruses. Antigen specificity for these receptors is unknown. The repertoire was sequenced with immunoSEQ multiplex PCR; TCRdb's copy has only in-frame clones and lacks some. The data show about 19,000 clones, about 80% seen once. Before the COVID-19 pandemic, during about 2011-2019, CD4+ T cells were taken from unexposed donors. The cells were cultured for less than twelve days before CD4+ T cells were isolated. Sequencing used CD4+ T cells from PBMCs, cultured in vitro. These receptors all stem from a human donor in good health.

This clone has just one count. This chain connects TRBV7-2 to TRBJ2-5, with 9 bases matching TRBD2. Trimming removed 2 bases from V and 5 bases from J; junction bases left unmatched: 6. The CDR3 has 15 residues. Germline V gene data show CDR1 as SGHTA and CDR2 as FQGNSA. The CDR3 coding sequence is TGTGCCAGCAGCTTACAGCGGGGGGTGGGGGAGACCCAGTACTTC. It is translated as CASSLQRGVGETQYF.

This chain joins TRBV11-2 and TRBJ2-5, with 8 bases matching TRBD2. The germline gives CDR1 SGHAT, CDR2 FQNNGV. J lost 2 bases, V lost 5 bases, and 10 bases had no gene match. The CDR3 is 16 residues long. The CDR3 nucleotides read TGTGCCAGCAGCCCCCCGGGACTAGGGGGACAAGAGACCCAGTACTTC. Its translation is CASSPPGLGGQETQYF.

The chain joins TRBV3-1 (or the pseudogene TRBV3-2) to TRBJ2-3; the D call may be TRBD1 or TRBD2 (5 bases each). Germline V gene data show CDR1 as LGHDT and CDR2 as YNNKEL (reference sequence). The CDR3 consists of 17 residues. With 0 bases removed from V and 2 bases from J, the gap between germline ends came to 15 bases. For the CDR3, the DNA is TGTGCCAGCAGCCAAGAATTGGGACGGCTGACCACAGATACGCAGTATTTT. Translated: CASSQELGRLTTDTQYF.

The chain is built from TRBV2 and TRBJ1-4; no firm D call. With 8 bases removed from V and 0 bases from J, the gap between germline ends came to 13 bases. Germline CDR1 reads SNHLY; CDR2 reads FYNNEI. This CDR3 has 15 amino acids. CDR3: CASLKGKATNEKLFF. In nucleotides, the CDR3 is TGTGCCAGCCTTAAGGGAAAGGCAACTAATGAAAAACTGTTTTTT.

This rearrangement joins TRBV7-2 to TRBJ1-5; TRBD1 agrees at 11 bases. V lost 5 bases and J lost 6; bases outside the gene matches: 12. The CDR3 has 17 residues. Per germline, CDR1 SGHTA and CDR2 FQGNSA. CDR3 residues: CASSPLPRTGGIQPQHF. In nucleotides, the CDR3 is TGTGCCAGCAGCCCCTTGCCCAGGACAGGGGGCATTCAGCCCCAGCATTTT. Combining the CDR3 with reference TRBV7-2 and TRBJ1-5 gives the whole variable domain GAGVSQSPSNKVTEKGKDVELRCDPISGHTALYWYRQSLGQGLEFLIYFQGNSAPDKSGLPSDRFSAERTGGSVSTLTIQRTQQEDSAVYLCASSPLPRTGGIQPQHFGDGTRLSIL.

This clone occurred once. This rearrangement joins TRBV6-2 or TRBV6-3 to TRBJ2-3; D gene ambiguous. V was shortened by 6 bases and J by 4 bases, with 8 bases between the two germline ends. This CDR3 has 12 amino acids. In germline, CDR1 is MNHEY, CDR2 SVGEGT. CDR3 in amino acids: CASSNGPDTQYF. The CDR3 DNA is TGTGCCAGCAGCAACGGGCCAGATACGCAGTATTTT.

The chain couples TRBV4-1 to TRBJ1-2; 10 bases align to TRBD1. Trimming at V came to 2 bases and at J to 6 bases, leaving 9 bases not matched to a gene. This CDR3 region has 16 residues. Germline CDR1 MGHRA, CDR2 YSYEKL. CDR3 loop: CASSQFSGTGEDGYTF. The CDR3 DNA is TGCGCCAGCAGCCAATTCTCCGGGACAGGGGAGGATGGCTACACCTTC.

The chain employs TRBV6-4 and TRBJ1-1; no reliable D call. V lost 6 bases to trimming and J lost 5 bases, with 16 bases between them. The CDR3 runs 14 residues. Germline V gene lookup returns CDR1 MRHNA and CDR2 SNTAGT. CDR3 in DNA: TGTGCCAGCAGCCCAGAAGGAATGGGGACTGAAGCTTTCTTT. This translates into CASSPEGMGTEAFF.

V usage is TRBV18 and J usage is TRBJ2-3; D is perhaps TRBD1 (6 bases). The germline V and J ends were trimmed by 4 bases and 6 bases, with 11 bases remaining between them. The CDR3 covers 13 residues. Per germline, CDR1 KGHSH and CDR2 LQKENI. The CDR3 nucleotides read TGTGCCAGCTCACTACAGGGTCGGGATACGCAGTATTTT. Its translation is CASSLQGRDTQYF.

CDR3 residues: CASSEDVRGGGYTF. The CDR3 nucleotides are TGTGCCAGCAGTGAGGATGTCAGGGGTGGTGGCTACACCTTC. V is TRBV6-1 and J is TRBJ1-2; D is perhaps TRBD1 (6 bases). Germline V CDR1 and CDR2: MNHNS, SASEGT. The CDR3 consists of 14 residues. Between the trimmed V and J ends, which lost 3 bases and 7 bases, there was a span of 15 bases.

This clone has a single count. The chain recombines TRBV2 with TRBJ2-7, with TRBD2 matching over 7 bases. Trimming took 2 bases from V and 5 from J; bases not matched to a gene: 6. The CDR3 has 14 amino acids. Per the germline V gene, CDR1 is SNHLY and CDR2 is FYNNEI. CDR3 residues: CASSERTSVDEQYF. The CDR3 nucleotides read TGTGCCAGCAGTGAAAGGACTAGTGTCGACGAGCAGTACTTC.

The chain recombines TRBV7-8 with TRBJ1-3; no definite D call. V was shortened by 1 base and J by 0 bases, with 7 bases between the two germline ends. In germline, CDR1 is SGHVS, CDR2 FQNEAQ. The CDR3 runs 15 residues. The DNA for the CDR3 is TGTGCCAGCAGCTTAGTTCGGGACTCTGGAAACACCATATATTTT. Translated: CASSLVRDSGNTIYF.

This rearrangement joins TRBV9 to TRBJ1-5; D not resolved. CDR3 length: 9 residues. V was pared by 7 bases and J by 8 bases, with 4 bases between. Germline CDR1 reads SGDLS; CDR2 reads YYNGEE. CDR3 DNA sequence: TGTGCCAGCGGGGAGCCCCAGCATTTT. Protein product: CASGEPQHF.

The rearrangement links TRBV3-1 (or the pseudogene TRBV3-2) to TRBJ2-5; D perhaps matches TRBD2 (6 bases). V lost 0 bases to trimming and J lost 5 bases, with 19 bases between them. The germline gives CDR1 LGHDT, CDR2 YNNKEL (reference sequence). The CDR3 totals 17 residues. CDR3 loop: CASSQDGRKITAETQYF. For the CDR3, the DNA is TGTGCCAGCAGCCAAGACGGGAGAAAGATAACCGCGGAGACCCAGTACTTC.

The rearrangement links TRBV11-2 to TRBJ1-1, with 7 nucleotides matching TRBD1. CDR1 SGHAT and CDR2 FQNNGV come from the germline V gene. CDR3 length: 15 residues. The trim removed 2 bases at V and 5 bases at J, leaving 8 bases unmatched. Here the CDR3 reads CASSLPYRGRTEAFF. The CDR3 DNA reads TGTGCCAGCAGCTTACCCTACAGGGGAAGGACTGAAGCTTTCTTT.

This rearrangement joins TRBV7-8 to TRBJ1-3; D is unresolved. The length of the CDR3 is 13 residues. V was clipped by 4 bases and J by 9 bases, with 13 bases between them. Per germline, CDR1 SGHVS and CDR2 FQNEAQ. The CDR3, as DNA: TGTGCCAGCAGCTCAACCCACACGGGCACCATATATTTT. It codes for CASSSTHTGTIYF.

The CDR3 here is CASSQDPPGTSSHNEQFF. The CDR3 region has the DNA TGCGCCAGCAGCCAAGACCCACCCGGGACTAGCAGCCACAATGAGCAGTTCTTC. The chain has TRBV4-1 and TRBJ2-1; 9 positions agree with TRBD2. This CDR3 is 18 amino acids long. With V trimmed by 0 bases and J by 5 bases, 11 bases remained unmatched. CDR1 MGHRA and CDR2 YSYEKL come from the germline V gene.

CDR3 loop: CASSPGYEQYF. CDR3 DNA sequence: TGTGCCAGCTCACCGGGGTACGAGCAGTACTTC. The chain is built from TRBV18 and TRBJ2-7; D unresolved. V dropped 3 bases and J dropped 4 bases, with 4 bases sitting between them. The CDR3 consists of 11 residues. CDR1 and CDR2 from the germline V gene are KGHSH and LQKENI.

The rearrangement links TRBV10-3 to TRBJ1-1, with D maybe TRBD1 (5 bases). The V and J ends lost 4 bases and 1 base respectively, with 10 bases between them. Germline loops: CDR1 ENHRY, CDR2 SYGVKD. CDR3 length: 14 amino acids. The CDR3 protein is CAISVSGENTEAFF. For the CDR3, the DNA is TGTGCCATCAGTGTATCGGGGGAGAACACTGAAGCTTTCTTT.

This chain joins TRBV7-2 and TRBJ1-3, with D unresolved. This CDR3 comprises 13 residues. Trimming cost V 1 base and J 2 bases, with 3 bases left between them. Per the germline V gene, CDR1 is SGHTA and CDR2 is FQGNSA. CDR3 amino acids: CASSLGAGNTIYF. Written as DNA, the CDR3 is TGTGCCAGCAGCTTAGGGGCTGGAAACACCATATATTTT.

V and J are TRBV27 and TRBJ1-2; a possible D gene is TRBD1 (5 bases). In germline, CDR1 is MNHEY, CDR2 SMNVEV (reference sequence). This CDR3 has 14 amino acids. Trimming removed 3 bases from V and 0 bases from J, with 8 bases in between. CDR3 region: CASSFSRANYGYTF. CDR3 sequence (DNA): TGTGCCAGCAGTTTTAGCAGGGCTAACTATGGCTACACCTTC.

This clone has a handful of counts. The rearrangement links TRBV14 to TRBJ2-1; D is unclear. Germline CDR1 reads SGHDN; CDR2 reads FVKESK. V lost 3 bases to trimming and J lost 8 bases, with 8 bases between them. The CDR3 totals 12 residues. The CDR3 loop is CASSHNGYEQFF. The CDR3 coding sequence is TGTGCCAGCAGCCACAATGGCTATGAGCAGTTCTTC.

V gene TRBV6-4 combines with J gene TRBJ1-5; D remains ambiguous. V lost 4 bases and J 6 bases, leaving 10 bases between the germline ends. The CDR3 length is 13 residues. Germline loops: CDR1 MRHNA, CDR2 SNTAGT. CDR3 loop: CASSVWGGQPQHF. DNA for the CDR3: TGTGCCAGCAGTGTTTGGGGAGGTCAGCCCCAGCATTTT.

The sample holds one count of this clone. J is TRBJ1-3 and V is TRBV10-3, with D possibly TRBD1 on 5 matching bases. There are 16 residues in the CDR3. Per germline, CDR1 ENHRY and CDR2 SYGVKD. Trimming cost V 8 bases and J 0 bases, with 17 bases left between them. In DNA, the CDR3 is TGTGCCATCGGTACATCGACGGGACTCTCTGGAAACACCATATATTTT. Amino acids: CAIGTSTGLSGNTIYF.